This T cell receptor beta chain was profiled in a study of T-cell memory formation after mild COVID-19. With 3 bases removed from V and 0 bases from J, the gap between germline ends came to 12 bases. This CDR3 region has 16 residues. CDR1 ENHRY and CDR2 SYGVKD come from the germline V gene. Points on this clonotype: Antigen: not known.

Findings of the study overall: Contracting CD4+ clones lay largely in CM and EM, with CD8+ ones residing in EMRA. Clones from the second wave (peaking day 37) had unconfirmed SARS-CoV-2 specificity.

TCRdb recomputed calls from the 5' RACE reads with MiXCR, one row per CDR3 protein. The repertoire holds 200,000 to 250,000 distinct CDR3 sequences, with 9.4% as singletons. The V and J genes are TRBV10-3 and TRBJ1-3, with a tentative D call TRBD1 (6 bases). Material for sequencing was PBMCs or a T cell subset sorted from them (not recorded which). The receptor's source is a man aged 18 to 29 who had mild COVID-19 (a few samples of this study predate the infection). Cell type and time point are not known. The CDR3 nucleotides are TGTGCCATCAGTGAAGGGGGAGGCTCCTCTGGAAACACCATATATTTT. Translation gives CAISEGGGSSGNTIYF.